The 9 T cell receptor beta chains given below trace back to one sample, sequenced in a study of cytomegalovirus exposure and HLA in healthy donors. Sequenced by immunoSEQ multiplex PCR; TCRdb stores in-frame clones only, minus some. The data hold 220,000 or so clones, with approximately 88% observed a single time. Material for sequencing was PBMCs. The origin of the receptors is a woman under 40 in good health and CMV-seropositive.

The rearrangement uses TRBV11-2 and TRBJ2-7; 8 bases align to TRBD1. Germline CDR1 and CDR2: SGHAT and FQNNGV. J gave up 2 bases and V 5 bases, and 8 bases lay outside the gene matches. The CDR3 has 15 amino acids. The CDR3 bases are TGTGCCAGCAGCCACCAGAACAGGGGGGCCTACGAGCAGTACTTC. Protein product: CASSHQNRGAYEQYF.

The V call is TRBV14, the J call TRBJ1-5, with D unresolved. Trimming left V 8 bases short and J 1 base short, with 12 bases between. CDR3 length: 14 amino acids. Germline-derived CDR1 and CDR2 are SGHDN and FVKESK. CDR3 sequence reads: CASQWNGSNQPQHF. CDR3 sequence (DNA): TGTGCCAGCCAGTGGAACGGGAGCAATCAGCCCCAGCATTTT.

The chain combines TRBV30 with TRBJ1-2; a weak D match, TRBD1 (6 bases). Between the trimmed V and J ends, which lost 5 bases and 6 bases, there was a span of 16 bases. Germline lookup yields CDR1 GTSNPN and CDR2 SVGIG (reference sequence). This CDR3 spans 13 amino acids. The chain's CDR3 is CAWSGGVAHGYTF. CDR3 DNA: TGTGCCTGGTCGGGGGGCGTAGCCCATGGCTACACCTTC.

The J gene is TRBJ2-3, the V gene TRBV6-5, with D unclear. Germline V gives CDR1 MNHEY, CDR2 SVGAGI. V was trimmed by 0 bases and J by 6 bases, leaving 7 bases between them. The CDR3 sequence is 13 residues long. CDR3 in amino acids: CASSYSQYDTQYF. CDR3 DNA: TGTGCCAGCAGTTACTCGCAGTATGATACGCAGTATTTT.

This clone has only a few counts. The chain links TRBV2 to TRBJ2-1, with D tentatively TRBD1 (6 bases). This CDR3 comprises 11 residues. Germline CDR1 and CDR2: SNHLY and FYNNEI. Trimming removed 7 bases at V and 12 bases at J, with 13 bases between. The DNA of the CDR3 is TGTGCCAGCACCCAAAGCAGGGGGCAGTTCTTC. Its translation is CASTQSRGQFF.

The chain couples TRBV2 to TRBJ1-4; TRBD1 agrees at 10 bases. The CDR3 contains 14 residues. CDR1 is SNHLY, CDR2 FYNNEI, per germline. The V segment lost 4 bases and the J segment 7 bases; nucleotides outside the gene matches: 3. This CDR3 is CASSGDRGIEKLFF. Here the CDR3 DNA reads TGTGCCAGCAGTGGGGACAGGGGTATTGAAAAACTGTTTTTT.

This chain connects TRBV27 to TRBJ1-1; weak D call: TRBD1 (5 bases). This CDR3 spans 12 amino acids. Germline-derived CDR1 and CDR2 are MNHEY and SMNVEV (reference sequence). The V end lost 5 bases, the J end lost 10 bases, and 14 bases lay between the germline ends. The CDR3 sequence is CASSRLNGGAFF. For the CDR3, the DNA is TGTGCCAGCAGTCGCCTCAACGGGGGAGCTTTCTTT.

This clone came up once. CDR3 sequence (DNA): TGTGCCAGCAGCATCCGGGGGACTAGCGGTTACGAGCAGTACTTC. This codes for CASSIRGTSGYEQYF. This chain links TRBV9 with TRBJ2-7; TRBD2 agrees at 11 bases. The CDR3 extends over 15 amino acids. With 4 bases clipped from V and 4 bases from J, the junction kept 7 bases outside the gene matches. Per the germline V gene, CDR1 is SGDLS and CDR2 is YYNGEE. Looking up the rest from reference TRBV9 and TRBJ2-7 gives the full variable domain: DSGVTQTPKHLITATGQRVTLRCSPRSGDLSVYWYQQSLDQGLQFLIQYYNGEERAKGNILERFSAQQFPDLHSELNLSSLELGDSALYFCASSIRGTSGYEQYFGPGTRLTVT.

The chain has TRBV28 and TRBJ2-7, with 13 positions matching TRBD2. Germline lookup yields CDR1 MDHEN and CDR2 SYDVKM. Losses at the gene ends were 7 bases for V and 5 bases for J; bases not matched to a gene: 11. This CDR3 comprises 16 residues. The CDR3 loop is CASTYTPGLAGNEQYF. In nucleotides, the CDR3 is TGTGCCAGCACCTATACACCGGGACTAGCGGGAAACGAGCAGTACTTC.